The 21 T cell receptor beta chains in this list originate from one sample, sequenced in a study of identical twins (TCRdb year 2016). The method behind the library was 5' RACE. Sequenced on an Illumina HiSeq 2000. The public reads were run again by TCRdb, first through fastp at Q25 and then through MiXCR, and only productive beta chains were kept. Entries are consolidated by CDR3 protein sequence, retaining the most common genes and DNA. This sample lists some 200,000 distinct CDR3 sequences; approximately 8.3% were detected once. The ten largest clones add up to roughly 2% of the sample. These records were also assigned to another study, of yellow fever vaccine responses in identical twins.

Sample: memory (CD45RO+) T cells sorted from blood. In the paper's terms, the cell subset or site label means: CD45RO+ enriched T cells. These receptors all come from a woman younger than 30 in good health.

This clonotype was counted a few times. The chain has TRBV5-6 and TRBJ2-7; the D is unclear. This CDR3 comprises 11 residues. The germline V gene encodes CDR1 SGHDT and CDR2 YYEEEE. V gave up 3 bases and J gave up 7 bases, with 8 bases separating them. In DNA, the CDR3 is TGTGCCAGCAGCTCGAAGGTTGAGCAGTACTTC. Translating it yields CASSSKVEQYF.

This clonotype has more than one count but fewer than ten. The chain carries TRBV20-1 and TRBJ2-2; TRBD2 is a possible D gene (6 bases). The germline CDR1 and CDR2 sequences are DFQATT and SNEGSKA (reference sequence). The CDR3 runs 14 residues. Trimming removed 3 bases from V and 4 bases from J, with 12 bases in between. The CDR3 region is CSASPSEVTGELFF. The DNA of the CDR3 is TGCAGTGCTAGTCCTAGCGAGGTCACCGGGGAGCTGTTTTTT.

This clonotype was seen at least ten times. The chain links TRBV12-3 or TRBV12-4 to TRBJ1-1, with a possible D match to TRBD1 (5 bases). The germline V and J ends were trimmed by 0 bases and 3 bases, with 11 bases remaining between them. There are 15 residues in the CDR3. The CDR3 DNA reads as TGTGCCAGCAGTTTAGCGGCAGGGTGGGACACTGAAGCTTTCTTT. Translated: CASSLAAGWDTEAFF.

This sequence joins TRBV20-1 and TRBJ2-7, with 8 bases that match TRBD1. CDR3 length equals 12 residues. V gave up 5 bases and J gave up 5 bases; unmatched junction bases: 5. CDR1 and CDR2 from the germline V gene are DFQATT and SNEGSKA (reference sequence). CDR3 protein: CSALQGVDEQYF. The CDR3 DNA sequence: TGCAGTGCTCTACAGGGGGTGGACGAGCAGTACTTC.

The sample holds many counts of this clonotype. This chain uses TRBV20-1 with TRBJ1-1; 7 positions agree with TRBD1. This CDR3 comprises 14 residues. Trimming cost V 3 bases and J 1 base; bases outside gene matches: 5. The germline gives CDR1 DFQATT, CDR2 SNEGSKA (reference sequence). The CDR3 sequence: CSASSDRENTEAFF. In nucleotides, the CDR3 is TGCAGTGCTAGCTCTGACAGGGAGAACACTGAAGCTTTCTTT.

This clonotype was observed a few times. This chain uses TRBV6-1 with TRBJ2-7, with a tentative D call TRBD1 (5 bases). Between the trimmed V and J ends, which lost 7 bases and 4 bases, there was a span of 14 bases. The CDR3 is 13 residues long. Germline V gene data show CDR1 as MNHNS and CDR2 as SASEGT. CDR3 sequence: CASTRGKEYEQYF. The CDR3, as DNA: TGTGCCAGCACAAGGGGCAAAGAGTACGAGCAGTACTTC.

In this sample, this clonotype is medium-sized (0.01 to 0.1%). The chain joins TRBV4-3 to TRBJ2-1; TRBD1 matches 9 bases. V shed 0 bases and J 7 bases; nucleotides not matched to a gene: 7. This CDR3 is 16 amino acids long. Germline V gene lookup returns CDR1 LGHNA and CDR2 YSLEER. The CDR3 sequence is CASSQDEGQGWNEQFF. DNA of the CDR3: TGCGCCAGCAGCCAAGATGAGGGACAGGGCTGGAATGAGCAGTTCTTC.

This clonotype has ten or more counts. The V call is TRBV11-2, the J call TRBJ1-2, with 7 nucleotides matching TRBD1. The CDR3 loop spans 13 amino acids. Unmatched junction bases numbered 1, after V lost 4 bases and J lost 2 bases. Germline values: CDR1 SGHAT, CDR2 FQNNGV. The CDR3 DNA follows: TGTGCCAGCAGCTCGACAGGGAACTATGGCTACACCTTC. Its protein product is CASSSTGNYGYTF. The variable domain in full, completed from reference TRBV11-2 and TRBJ1-2, reads EAGVAQSPRYKIIEKRQSVAFWCNPISGHATLYWYQQILGQGPKLLIQFQNNGVVDDSQLPKDRFSAERLKGVDSTLKIQPAKLEDSAVYLCASSSTGNYGYTFGSGTRLTVV.

This clonotype was recorded many times. The V call is TRBV5-1, the J call TRBJ2-2; TRBD1 matches 11 bases. The V segment lost 4 bases and the J segment 0 bases; nucleotides outside the gene matches: 2. Germline CDR1 reads SGHRS; CDR2 reads YFSETQ. The CDR3 is 16 residues long. CDR3 DNA: TGCGCCAGCAGCCCGGGACAGGGGGCGAACACCGGGGAGCTGTTTTTT. It translates to CASSPGQGANTGELFF.

This chain links TRBV20-1 with TRBJ2-5; perhaps TRBD2 as D (6 bases). Germline loops: CDR1 DFQATT, CDR2 SNEGSKA (reference sequence). The CDR3 extends over 11 amino acids. Between the trimmed V and J ends, which lost 6 bases and 9 bases, there was a span of 14 bases. CDR3 region: CSAENTGAQYF. CDR3 sequence (DNA): TGCAGTGCAGAAAATACGGGGGCCCAGTACTTC.

This clonotype was observed at least ten times. This chain uses TRBV29-1 with TRBJ2-3, with TRBD2 identical over 7 bases. CDR1 and CDR2 (germline): SQVTM, ANQGSEA. The ends lost 7 bases at V and 8 bases at J; junction bases unmatched: 15. The length of the CDR3 is 14 residues. CDR3 nucleotide sequence: TGCAGCGGTAAAAAGACTAGCCCCCTCGGTACGCAGTATTTT. Encoded protein: CSGKKTSPLGTQYF.

This clonotype was seen ten or more times. This sequence joins TRBV28 and TRBJ1-5, with D possibly being TRBD1 (5 bases). Per germline, CDR1 MDHEN and CDR2 SYDVKM. This CDR3 comprises 14 residues. Trimming pared 2 bases from V and 6 bases from J, leaving 11 bases between. The CDR3 region is CASSLIGVGQPQHF. In nucleotides, the CDR3 is TGTGCCAGCAGTTTAATAGGGGTGGGTCAGCCCCAGCATTTT.

The rearrangement uses TRBV9 and TRBJ1-6, with TRBD1 as a possible D gene (5 bases). The germline CDR1 and CDR2 sequences are SGDLS and YYNGEE. Between the trimmed V and J ends, which lost 4 bases and 9 bases, there was a span of 11 bases. The CDR3 covers 13 residues. The CDR3: CASSPQGGSPLHF. Here the CDR3 DNA reads TGTGCCAGCAGCCCGCAGGGTGGTTCACCCCTCCACTTT.

The genes are TRBV20-1 and TRBJ2-3; D is unresolved. CDR3 length equals 13 residues. The V and J ends lost 3 bases and 0 bases respectively, with 7 bases between them. Looked up from germline, CDR1 is DFQATT and CDR2 is SNEGSKA (reference sequence). CDR3 bases: TGCAGTGCTAGGTCTCTAAGCACAGATACGCAGTATTTT. Protein: CSARSLSTDTQYF.

This clonotype has a handful of counts. The chain joins TRBV28 to TRBJ1-2; the match to TRBD1 covers 7 bases. The CDR3 runs to 14 residues. Germline lookup yields CDR1 MDHEN and CDR2 SYDVKM. V lost 5 bases and J lost 7; bases outside the gene matches: 10. CDR3 nucleotide sequence: TGTGCCAGCAGTACCTCAGGGGGAGGTGGTGGCTACACCTTC. Protein: CASSTSGGGGGYTF.

This clonotype was detected many times. The chain recombines TRBV5-6 with TRBJ1-1; D gene unclear. The CDR3 consists of 14 residues. Germline loops: CDR1 SGHDT, CDR2 YYEEEE. V was trimmed by 5 bases and J by 3 bases, leaving 14 bases between them. CDR3 amino acids: CASSATDSDTEAFF. As DNA, the CDR3 is TGTGCCAGCAGTGCAACCGACTCGGACACTGAAGCTTTCTTT.

This chain connects TRBV21-1 to TRBJ2-7; the listed D gene, TRBD1, was not tested against the DNA. TRBV21-1 is designated a pseudogene. This CDR3 comprises 15 residues. CDR3: CASSKGSGGSYEQYF. CDR3 nucleotide sequence: TGTGCCAGCAGCAAAGGGTCGGGGGGATCCTACGAGCAGTACTTC.

This clonotype was detected a few times. The V gene is TRBV7-9, the J gene TRBJ2-4; a weak D match, TRBD1 (6 bases). Between the trimmed V and J ends, which lost 0 bases and 2 bases, there was a span of 14 bases. Germline CDR1 is SEHNR and CDR2 is FQNEAQ (reference sequence). The CDR3 contains 17 residues. The CDR3 is CASSLAVKGETKNIQYF. DNA for the CDR3: TGTGCCAGCAGCTTAGCTGTGAAGGGGGAAACCAAAAACATTCAGTACTTC.

This clonotype was detected a few times. V gene TRBV11-2 combines with J gene TRBJ2-5; 14 bases match TRBD2. V was clipped by 5 bases and J by 4 bases; unmatched bases: 9. This CDR3 is built from 17 residues. From germline, CDR1 is SGHAT and CDR2 FQNNGV. The CDR3 protein is CASSPGLAGVYRETQYF. As DNA, the CDR3 is TGTGCCAGCAGCCCGGGACTAGCGGGGGTTTATCGAGAGACCCAGTACTTC.

Ten or more counts support this clonotype. The rearrangement links TRBV6-2 or TRBV6-3 to TRBJ2-7, with 11 bases aligning to TRBD1. J lost 10 bases, V lost 7 bases, and 6 bases had no gene match. Germline V CDR1 and CDR2: MNHEY, SVGEGT. The CDR3 spans 12 residues. The CDR3 loop is CASTGQGAEQYF. In DNA form, the CDR3 reads TGTGCCAGCACAGGACAGGGGGCAGAACAGTACTTC.

This clonotype was observed a few times. The chain joins TRBV10-3 to TRBJ2-6; the D gene is possibly TRBD1 (7 bases). The CDR3 loop spans 17 amino acids. Trimming pared 0 bases from V and 1 base from J, leaving 10 bases between. Germline CDR1 ENHRY, CDR2 SYGVKD. CDR3 sequence: CAISESSGGSGANVLTF. The CDR3 bases are TGTGCCATCAGTGAGTCATCAGGGGGGTCTGGGGCCAACGTCCTGACTTTC.